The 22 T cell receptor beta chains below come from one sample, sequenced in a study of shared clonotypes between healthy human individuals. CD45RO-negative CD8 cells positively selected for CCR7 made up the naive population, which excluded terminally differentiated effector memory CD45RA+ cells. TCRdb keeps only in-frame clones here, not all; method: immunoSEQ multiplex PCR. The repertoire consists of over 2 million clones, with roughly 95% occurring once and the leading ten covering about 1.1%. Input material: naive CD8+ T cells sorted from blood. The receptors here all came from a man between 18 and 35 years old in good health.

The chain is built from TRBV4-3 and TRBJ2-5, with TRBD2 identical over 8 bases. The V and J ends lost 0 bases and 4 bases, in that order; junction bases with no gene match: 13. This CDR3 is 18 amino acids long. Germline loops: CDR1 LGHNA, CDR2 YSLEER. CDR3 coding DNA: TGCGCCAGCAGCCAAGAAGGAGCGGGAGAAGGATTTGGAGAGACCCAGTACTTC. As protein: CASSQEGAGEGFGETQYF.

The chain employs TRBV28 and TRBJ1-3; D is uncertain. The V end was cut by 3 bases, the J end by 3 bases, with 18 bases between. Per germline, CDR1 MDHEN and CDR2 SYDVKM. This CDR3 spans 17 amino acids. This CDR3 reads CASSFPQDSEGGNTIYF. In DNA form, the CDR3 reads TGTGCCAGCAGTTTCCCTCAAGACTCCGAGGGTGGAAACACCATATATTTT.

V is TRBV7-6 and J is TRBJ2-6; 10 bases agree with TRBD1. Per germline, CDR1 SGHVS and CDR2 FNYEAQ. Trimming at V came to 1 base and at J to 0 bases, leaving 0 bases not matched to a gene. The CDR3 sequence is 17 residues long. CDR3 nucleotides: TGTGCCAGCAGCTTAGGGACAGGGGGCTCTGGGGCCAACGTCCTGACTTTC. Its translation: CASSLGTGGSGANVLTF.

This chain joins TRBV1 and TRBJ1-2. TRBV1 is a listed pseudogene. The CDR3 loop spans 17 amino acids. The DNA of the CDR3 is TGCACCAGCAGCCAAAGAAGCTCCGAGGCCCACGAATATGGCTACACCTTC. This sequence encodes CTSSQRSSEAHEYGYTF.

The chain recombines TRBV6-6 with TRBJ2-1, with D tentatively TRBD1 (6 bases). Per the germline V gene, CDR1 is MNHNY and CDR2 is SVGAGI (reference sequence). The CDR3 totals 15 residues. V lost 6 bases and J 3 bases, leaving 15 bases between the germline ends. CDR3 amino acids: CASSEPGQSYNEQFF. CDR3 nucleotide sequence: TGTGCCAGCAGCGAACCCGGACAGAGCTACAATGAGCAGTTCTTC.

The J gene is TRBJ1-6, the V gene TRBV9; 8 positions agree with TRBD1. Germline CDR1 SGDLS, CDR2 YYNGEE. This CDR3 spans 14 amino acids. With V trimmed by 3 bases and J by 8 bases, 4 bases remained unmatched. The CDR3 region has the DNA TGTGCCAGCAGCGCGGACAGGGAGGATTCACCCCTCCACTTT. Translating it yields CASSADREDSPLHF. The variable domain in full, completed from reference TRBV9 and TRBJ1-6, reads DSGVTQTPKHLITATGQRVTLRCSPRSGDLSVYWYQQSLDQGLQFLIQYYNGEERAKGNILERFSAQQFPDLHSELNLSSLELGDSALYFCASSADREDSPLHFGNGTRLTVT.

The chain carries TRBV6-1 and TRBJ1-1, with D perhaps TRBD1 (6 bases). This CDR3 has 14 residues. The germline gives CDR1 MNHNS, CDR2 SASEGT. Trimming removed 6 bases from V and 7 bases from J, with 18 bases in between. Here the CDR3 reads CASRTPGARGEAFF. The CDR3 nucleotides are TGTGCCAGCAGGACGCCGGGGGCCAGAGGTGAAGCTTTCTTT.

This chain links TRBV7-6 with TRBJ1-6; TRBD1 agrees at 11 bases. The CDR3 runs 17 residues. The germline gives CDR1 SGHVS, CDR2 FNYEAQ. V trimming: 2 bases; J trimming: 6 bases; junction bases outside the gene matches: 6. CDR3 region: CASSLLGTGGGNSPLHF. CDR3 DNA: TGTGCCAGCAGCTTACTCGGGACAGGGGGTGGTAATTCACCCCTCCACTTT.

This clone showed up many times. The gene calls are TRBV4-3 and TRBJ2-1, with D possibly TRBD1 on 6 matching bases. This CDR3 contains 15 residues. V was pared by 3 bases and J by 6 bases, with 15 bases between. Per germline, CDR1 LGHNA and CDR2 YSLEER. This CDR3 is CASSQGHREGNEQFF. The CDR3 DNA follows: TGCGCCAGCAGCCAGGGACACCGAGAAGGCAATGAGCAGTTCTTC.

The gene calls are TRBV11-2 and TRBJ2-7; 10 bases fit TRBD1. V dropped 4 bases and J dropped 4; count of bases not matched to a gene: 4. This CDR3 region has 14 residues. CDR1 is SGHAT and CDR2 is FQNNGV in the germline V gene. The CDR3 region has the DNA TGTGCCAGCAGCTCGACAGGGGGCGAGTACGAGCAGTACTTC. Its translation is CASSSTGGEYEQYF.

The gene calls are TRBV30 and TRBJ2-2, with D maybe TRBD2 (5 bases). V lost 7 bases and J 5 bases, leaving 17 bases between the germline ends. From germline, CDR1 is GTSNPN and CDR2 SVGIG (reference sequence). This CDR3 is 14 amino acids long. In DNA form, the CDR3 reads TGTGCCTTAAGCCTAGGGAGTGGGACCGGGGAGCTGTTTTTT. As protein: CALSLGSGTGELFF. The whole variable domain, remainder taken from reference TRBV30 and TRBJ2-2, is SQTIHQWPATLVQPVGSPLSLECTVEGTSNPNLYWYRQAAGRGLQLLFYSVGIGQISSEVPQNLSASRPQDRQFILSSKKLLLSDSGFYLCALSLGSGTGELFFGEGSRLTVL.

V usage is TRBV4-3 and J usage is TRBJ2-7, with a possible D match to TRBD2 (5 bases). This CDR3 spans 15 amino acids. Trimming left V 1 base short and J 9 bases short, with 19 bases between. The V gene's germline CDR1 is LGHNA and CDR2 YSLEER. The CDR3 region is CASSQVVFGETVQYF. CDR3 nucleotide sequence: TGCGCCAGCAGCCAAGTCGTTTTCGGGGAAACTGTGCAGTACTTC.

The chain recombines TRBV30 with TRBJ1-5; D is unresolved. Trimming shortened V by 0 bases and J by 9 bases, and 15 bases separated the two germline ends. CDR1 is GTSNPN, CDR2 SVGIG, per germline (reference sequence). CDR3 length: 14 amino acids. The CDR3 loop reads CAWSVWQSIVPQHF. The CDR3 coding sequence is TGTGCCTGGAGTGTATGGCAGTCCATCGTGCCCCAGCATTTT.

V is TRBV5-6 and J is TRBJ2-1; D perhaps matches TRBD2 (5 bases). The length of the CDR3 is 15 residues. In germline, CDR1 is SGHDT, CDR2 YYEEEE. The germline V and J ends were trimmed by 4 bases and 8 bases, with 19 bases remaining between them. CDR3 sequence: CASSLPSFATDEQFF. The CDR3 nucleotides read TGTGCCAGCAGCCTTCCTAGCTTCGCCACCGATGAGCAGTTCTTC.

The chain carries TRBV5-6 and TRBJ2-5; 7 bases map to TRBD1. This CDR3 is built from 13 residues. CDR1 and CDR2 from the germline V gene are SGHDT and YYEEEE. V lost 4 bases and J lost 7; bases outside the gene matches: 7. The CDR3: CASSPTGDRTQYF. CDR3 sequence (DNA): TGTGCCAGCAGCCCCACAGGGGACCGGACCCAGTACTTC.

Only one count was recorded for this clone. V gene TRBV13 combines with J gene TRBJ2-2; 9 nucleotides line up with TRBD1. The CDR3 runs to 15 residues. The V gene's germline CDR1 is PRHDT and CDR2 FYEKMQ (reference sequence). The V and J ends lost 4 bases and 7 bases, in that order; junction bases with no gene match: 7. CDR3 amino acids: CASSSRQGVGGELFF. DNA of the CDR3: TGTGCCAGCAGCTCGCGACAGGGGGTAGGCGGGGAGCTGTTTTTT.

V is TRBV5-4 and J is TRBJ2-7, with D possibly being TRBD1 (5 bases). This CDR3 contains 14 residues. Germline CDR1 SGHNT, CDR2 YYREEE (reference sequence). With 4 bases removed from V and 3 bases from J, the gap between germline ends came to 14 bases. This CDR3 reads CASSPETEHYEQYF. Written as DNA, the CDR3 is TGTGCCAGCAGCCCGGAGACAGAGCACTACGAGCAGTACTTC.

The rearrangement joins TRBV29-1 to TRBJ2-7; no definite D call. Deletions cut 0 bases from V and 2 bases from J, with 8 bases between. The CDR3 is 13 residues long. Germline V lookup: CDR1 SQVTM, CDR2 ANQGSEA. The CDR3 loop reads CSVEDLLTYEQYF. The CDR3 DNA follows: TGCAGCGTTGAAGATCTACTGACCTACGAGCAGTACTTC.

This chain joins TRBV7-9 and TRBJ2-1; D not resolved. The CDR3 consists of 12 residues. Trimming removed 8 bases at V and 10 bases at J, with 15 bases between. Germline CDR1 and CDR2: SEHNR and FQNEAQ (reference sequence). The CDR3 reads CASRPPHGEQFF. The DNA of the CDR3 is TGTGCCAGCCGTCCCCCACACGGAGAGCAGTTCTTC.

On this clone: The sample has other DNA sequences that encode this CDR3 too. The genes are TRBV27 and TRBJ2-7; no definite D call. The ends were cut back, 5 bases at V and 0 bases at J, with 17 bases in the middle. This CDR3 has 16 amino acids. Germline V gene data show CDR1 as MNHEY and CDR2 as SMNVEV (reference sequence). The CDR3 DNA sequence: TGTGCCAGCAGTCCCTCGGCTGGGGTGAGCTCCTACGAGCAGTACTTC. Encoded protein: CASSPSAGVSSYEQYF.

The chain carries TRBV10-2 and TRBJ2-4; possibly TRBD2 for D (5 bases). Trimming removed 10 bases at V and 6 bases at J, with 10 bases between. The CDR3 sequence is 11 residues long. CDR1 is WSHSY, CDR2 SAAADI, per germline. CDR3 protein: CATKDLNIQYF. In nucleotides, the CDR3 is TGCGCCACCAAGGACTTAAACATTCAGTACTTC.

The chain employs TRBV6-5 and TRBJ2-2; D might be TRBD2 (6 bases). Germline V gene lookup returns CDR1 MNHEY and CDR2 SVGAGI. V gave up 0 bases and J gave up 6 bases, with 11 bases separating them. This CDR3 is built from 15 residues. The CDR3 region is CASSYSSGLAGELFF. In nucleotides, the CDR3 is TGTGCCAGCAGTTACTCGTCGGGACTGGCCGGGGAGCTGTTTTTT.